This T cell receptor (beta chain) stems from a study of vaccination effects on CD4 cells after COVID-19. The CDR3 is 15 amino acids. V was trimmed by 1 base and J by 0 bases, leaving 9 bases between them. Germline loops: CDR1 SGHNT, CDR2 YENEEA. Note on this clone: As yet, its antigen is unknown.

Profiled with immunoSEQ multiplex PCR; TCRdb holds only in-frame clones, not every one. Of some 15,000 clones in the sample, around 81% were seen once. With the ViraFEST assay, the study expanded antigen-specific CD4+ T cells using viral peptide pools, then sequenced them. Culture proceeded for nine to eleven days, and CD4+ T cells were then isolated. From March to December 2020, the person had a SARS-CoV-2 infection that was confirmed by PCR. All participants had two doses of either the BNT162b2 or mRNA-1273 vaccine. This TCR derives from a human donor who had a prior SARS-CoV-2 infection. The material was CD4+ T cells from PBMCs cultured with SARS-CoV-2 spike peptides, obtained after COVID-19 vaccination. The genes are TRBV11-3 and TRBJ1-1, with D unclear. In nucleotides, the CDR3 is TGTGCCAGCAGCTTAGTTCGGAAAATGAACACTGAAGCTTTCTTT. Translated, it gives CASSLVRKMNTEAFF.